This T cell receptor beta chain was observed in a study of T cell responses to AZD1222 COVID-19 vaccine. General study findings and limits: No repertoire was sampled before or during the peak T cell response, only after it.

This CDR3 is built from 13 residues. Germline V gene sequence: CDR1 SQVTM, CDR2 ANQGSEA. The V and J ends lost 8 bases and 4 bases, in that order; junction bases with no gene match: 7. TCRdb's copy holds only in-frame clones and misses some; the assay was immunoSEQ multiplex PCR. The data show around 90,000 clones, 70% to 90% seen once. Note on this clone: Antigen specificity is unknown.

The chain is built from TRBV29-1 and TRBJ1-2; 10 bases are a match to TRBD1. This TCR derives from an adult in good health. The sample in question was peripheral blood, obtained on day 0 of AZD1222 vaccination. Here the CDR3 reads CSYSGQGGYGYTF. The CDR3 bases are TGCAGCTACAGTGGACAGGGGGGCTATGGCTACACCTTC.